This T cell receptor beta chain stems from a study of blood T cell repertoires in COVID-19 (dated by TCRdb to the early 2020s). Turning to the overall study: The collaborator samples originated in the United States, Italy and Spain and spanned the acute and convalescent phases of COVID-19. The repertoires were released in a freely available public database meant as a resource for research on the immune response to SARS-CoV-2. Samples came from the ongoing ImmuneRACE study (first 160 participants) plus 1,254 subjects from 6 global collaborators. The prospective study material was composed of cDNA or gDNA derived from T cells, B-cell-depleted T cells, or PBMCs. Where available, HLA class I and class II types were taken from metadata supplied by the sample provider and were not determined by assay-based typing. Subjects who had been exposed to COVID-19, were actively infected with it, or had recovered from it provided the deeply sampled blood TCRbeta repertoires that made up the dataset. The sample metadata nearly always contained a de-identified subject ID, COVID-19 status, age in years and sex. Beyond this particular receptor, the publication reports: Clinical and demographic metadata were provided uncurated, with the amount varying by source and participant.

Taken from cysteine to phenylalanine, the CDR3 has 11 residues. Just CDR3 DNA is preserved here, 33 bases in frame from base 1. Trimming costs V 6 bases and J 2 bases, and their ends lie 4 bases apart. Collaborating institutions collected whole blood in K2EDTA tubes following their own protocols. For TCRbeta analysis, collaborator samples were shipped as frozen whole blood, as isolated PBMCs, or as DNA extracted from either sample type. In the case of this clone: Its antigen remains undetermined. One base away there is no much larger clone; base qualities are not given.

TCRbeta CDR3 regions were amplified from genomic DNA using the immunoSEQ Assay, a bias-controlled multiplex PCR. The source study handled its data this way. The number of nucleated cells in each sample was estimated from the amplification of reference gene primers within the assay. Sequence reads were collapsed and filtered to measure the absolute abundance of every unique TCRbeta CDR3 rearrangement. Productive Simpson clonality was computed per sample as the square root of Simpson's diversity index over productive rearrangements. Drawn from immuneACCESS, this table holds only the in-frame rearrangements with V and J called that TCRdb kept. Clones are partly lost; checked studies trace under half to an unresolved V gene and leave the rest unexplained. V and J calls and clone size are copied from that table; D and trimming were computed from the DNA. The sample table shows around 47,000 clones, and roughly 87% are seen once. The ten largest clones capture 23% of the sample.

This TCR came from a woman of 80 years or more in a cohort sampled during active or convalescent COVID-19. Recombination connected TRBV12-3 or TRBV12-4 to TRBJ1-2; the D gene cannot be resolved reliably. Sequencing was performed on peripheral blood. At the DNA level, the sequence is TGTGCCAGCAGAAGCAACTATGGCTACACCTTC. Translated, it reads CASRSNYGYTF.